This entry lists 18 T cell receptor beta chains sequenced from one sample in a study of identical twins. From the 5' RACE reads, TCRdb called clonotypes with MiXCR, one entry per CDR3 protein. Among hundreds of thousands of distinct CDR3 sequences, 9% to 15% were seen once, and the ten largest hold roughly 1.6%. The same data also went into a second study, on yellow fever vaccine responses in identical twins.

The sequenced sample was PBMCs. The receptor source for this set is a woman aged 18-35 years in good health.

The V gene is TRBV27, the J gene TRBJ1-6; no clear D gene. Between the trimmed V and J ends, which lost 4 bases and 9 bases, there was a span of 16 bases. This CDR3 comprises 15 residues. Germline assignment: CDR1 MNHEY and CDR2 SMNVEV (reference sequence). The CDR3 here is CASSSTPWTGSPLHF. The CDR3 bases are TGTGCCAGCAGTTCAACCCCTTGGACCGGTTCACCCCTCCACTTT.

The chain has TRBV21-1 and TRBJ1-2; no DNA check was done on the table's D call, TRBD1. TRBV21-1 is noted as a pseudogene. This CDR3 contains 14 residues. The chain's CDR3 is CASRNNRDHYGYTF. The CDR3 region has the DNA TGTGCCAGCAGAAACAACCGGGACCACTATGGCTACACCTTC.

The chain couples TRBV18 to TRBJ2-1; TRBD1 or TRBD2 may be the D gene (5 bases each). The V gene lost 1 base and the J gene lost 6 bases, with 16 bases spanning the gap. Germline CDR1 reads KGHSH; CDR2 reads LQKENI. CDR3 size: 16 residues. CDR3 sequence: CASSPLKLKGTNEQFF. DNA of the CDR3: TGTGCCAGCTCACCACTCAAGCTGAAGGGGACCAATGAGCAGTTCTTC.

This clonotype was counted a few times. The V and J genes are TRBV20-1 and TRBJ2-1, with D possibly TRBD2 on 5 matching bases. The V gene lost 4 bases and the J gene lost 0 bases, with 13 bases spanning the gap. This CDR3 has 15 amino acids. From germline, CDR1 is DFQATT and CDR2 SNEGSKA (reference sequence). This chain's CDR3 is CSATSPDHSYNEQFF. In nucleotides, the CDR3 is TGCAGTGCTACTAGCCCCGATCACTCCTACAATGAGCAGTTCTTC.

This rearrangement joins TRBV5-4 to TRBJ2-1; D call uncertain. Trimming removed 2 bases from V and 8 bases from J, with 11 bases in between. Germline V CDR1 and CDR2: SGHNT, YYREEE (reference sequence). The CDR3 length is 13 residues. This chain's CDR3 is CASSFRTQDEQFF. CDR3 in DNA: TGTGCCAGCAGCTTTAGGACCCAGGATGAGCAGTTCTTC.

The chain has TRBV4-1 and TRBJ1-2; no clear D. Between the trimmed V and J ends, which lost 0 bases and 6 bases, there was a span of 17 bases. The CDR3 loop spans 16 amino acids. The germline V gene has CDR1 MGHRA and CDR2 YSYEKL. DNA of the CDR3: TGCGCCAGCAGCCAAGAGCCCCAACGGGCTCTAGATGGCTACACCTTC. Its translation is CASSQEPQRALDGYTF.

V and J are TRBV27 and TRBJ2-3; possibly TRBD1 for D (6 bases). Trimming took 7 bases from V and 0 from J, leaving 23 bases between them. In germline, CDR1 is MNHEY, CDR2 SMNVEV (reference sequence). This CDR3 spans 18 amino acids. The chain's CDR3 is CASNFRAFPDSSTDTQYF. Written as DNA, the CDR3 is TGTGCCAGCAACTTTAGAGCCTTTCCGGACAGTAGCACAGATACGCAGTATTTT.

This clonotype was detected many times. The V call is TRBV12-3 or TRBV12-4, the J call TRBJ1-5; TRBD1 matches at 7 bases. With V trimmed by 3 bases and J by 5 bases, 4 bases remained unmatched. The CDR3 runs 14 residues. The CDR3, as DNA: TGTGCCAGCAGTTTGACAGGGCTAGATCAGCCCCAGCATTTT. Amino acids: CASSLTGLDQPQHF.

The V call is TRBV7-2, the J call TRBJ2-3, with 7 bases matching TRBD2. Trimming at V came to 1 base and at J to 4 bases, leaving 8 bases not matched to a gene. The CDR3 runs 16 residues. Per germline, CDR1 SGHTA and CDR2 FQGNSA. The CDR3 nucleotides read TGTGCCAGCAGCTTAGTGGCTAGCGGAGATTCAGATACGCAGTATTTT. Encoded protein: CASSLVASGDSDTQYF.

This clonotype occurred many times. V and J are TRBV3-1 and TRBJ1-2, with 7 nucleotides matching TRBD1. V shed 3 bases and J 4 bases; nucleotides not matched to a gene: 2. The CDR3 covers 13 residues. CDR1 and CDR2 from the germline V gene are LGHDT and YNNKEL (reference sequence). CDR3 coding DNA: TGTGCCAGCAGCCAGGGACAGAGCTATGGCTACACCTTC. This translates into CASSQGQSYGYTF.

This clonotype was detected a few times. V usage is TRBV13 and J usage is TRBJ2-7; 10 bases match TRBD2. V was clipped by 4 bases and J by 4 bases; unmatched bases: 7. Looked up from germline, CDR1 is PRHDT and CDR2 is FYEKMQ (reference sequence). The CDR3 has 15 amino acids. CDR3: CASSSSLAGVYEQYF. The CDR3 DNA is TGTGCCAGCAGCTCCTCTCTAGCGGGAGTATACGAGCAGTACTTC.

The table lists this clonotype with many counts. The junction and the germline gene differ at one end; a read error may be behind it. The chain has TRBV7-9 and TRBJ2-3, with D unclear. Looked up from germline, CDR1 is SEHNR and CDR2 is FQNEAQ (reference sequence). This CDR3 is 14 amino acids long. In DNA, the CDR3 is TGCGCCAGCAGCTTGGCGTCTAGCACAGATACGCAGTATTTT. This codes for CASSLASSTDTQYF.

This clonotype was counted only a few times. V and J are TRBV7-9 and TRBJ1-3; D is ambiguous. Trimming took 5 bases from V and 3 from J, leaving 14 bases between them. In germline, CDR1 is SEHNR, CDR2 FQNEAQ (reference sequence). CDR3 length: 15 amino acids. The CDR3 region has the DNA TGTGCCAGCAGCCCTACCAGCCCCATTGGAAACACCATATATTTT. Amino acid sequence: CASSPTSPIGNTIYF.

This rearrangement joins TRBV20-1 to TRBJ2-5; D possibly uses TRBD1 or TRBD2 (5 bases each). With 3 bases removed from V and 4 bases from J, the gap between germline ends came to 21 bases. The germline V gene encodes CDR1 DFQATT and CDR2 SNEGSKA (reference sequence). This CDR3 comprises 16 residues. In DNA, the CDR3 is TGCAGTGCTAGTGGCTGGGACGGCAAGACTGGAGAGACCCAGTACTTC. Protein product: CSASGWDGKTGETQYF.

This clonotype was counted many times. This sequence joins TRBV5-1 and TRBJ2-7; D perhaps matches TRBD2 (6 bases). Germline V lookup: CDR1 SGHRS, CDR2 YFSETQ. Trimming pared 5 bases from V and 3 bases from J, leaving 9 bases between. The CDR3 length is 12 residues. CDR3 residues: CASRGGIYEQYF. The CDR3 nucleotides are TGCGCCAGCAGGGGCGGGATCTACGAGCAGTACTTC. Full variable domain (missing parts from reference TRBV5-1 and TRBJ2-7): KAGVTQTPRYLIKTRGQQVTLSCSPISGHRSVSWYQQTPGQGLQFLFEYFSETQRNKGNFPGRFSGRQFSNSRSEMNVSTLELGDSALYLCASRGGIYEQYFGPGTRLTVT.

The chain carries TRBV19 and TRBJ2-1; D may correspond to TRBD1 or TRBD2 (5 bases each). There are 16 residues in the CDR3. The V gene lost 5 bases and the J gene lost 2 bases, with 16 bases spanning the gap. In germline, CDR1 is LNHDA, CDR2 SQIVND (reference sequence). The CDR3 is CASSRGGQTTYNEQFF. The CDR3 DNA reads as TGTGCCAGTAGTCGGGGCGGCCAAACTACCTACAATGAGCAGTTCTTC.

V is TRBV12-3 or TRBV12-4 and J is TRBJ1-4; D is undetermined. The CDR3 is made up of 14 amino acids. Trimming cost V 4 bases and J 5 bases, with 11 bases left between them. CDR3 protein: CASSSRAVNEKLFF. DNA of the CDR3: TGTGCCAGCAGTTCCCGGGCCGTGAATGAAAAACTGTTTTTT.

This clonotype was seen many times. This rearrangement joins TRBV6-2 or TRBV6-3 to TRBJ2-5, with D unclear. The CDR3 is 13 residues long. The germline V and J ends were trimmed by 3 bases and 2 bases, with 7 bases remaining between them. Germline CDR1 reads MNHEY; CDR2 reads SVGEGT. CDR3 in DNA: TGTGCCAGCAGTTATGGAAGGCAAGAGACCCAGTACTTC. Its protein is CASSYGRQETQYF.